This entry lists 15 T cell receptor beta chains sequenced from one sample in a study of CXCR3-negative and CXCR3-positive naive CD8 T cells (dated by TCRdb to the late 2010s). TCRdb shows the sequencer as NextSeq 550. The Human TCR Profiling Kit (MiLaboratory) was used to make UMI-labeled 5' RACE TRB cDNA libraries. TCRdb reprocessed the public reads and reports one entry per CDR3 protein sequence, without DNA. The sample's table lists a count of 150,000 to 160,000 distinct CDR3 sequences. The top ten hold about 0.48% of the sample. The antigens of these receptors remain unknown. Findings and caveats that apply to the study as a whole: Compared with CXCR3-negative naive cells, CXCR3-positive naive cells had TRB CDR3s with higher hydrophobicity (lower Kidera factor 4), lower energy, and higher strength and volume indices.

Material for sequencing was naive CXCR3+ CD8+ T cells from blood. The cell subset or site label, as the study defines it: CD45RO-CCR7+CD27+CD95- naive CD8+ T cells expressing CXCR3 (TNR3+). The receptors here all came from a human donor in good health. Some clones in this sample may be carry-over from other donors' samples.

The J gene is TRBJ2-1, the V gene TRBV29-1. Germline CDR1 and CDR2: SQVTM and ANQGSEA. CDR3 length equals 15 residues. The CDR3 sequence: CSVEDPTSAYNEQFF.

CDR3 in amino acids: CSVEDQPDEQYF. This chain links TRBV29-1 with TRBJ2-7. Germline V CDR1 and CDR2: SQVTM, ANQGSEA. This CDR3 comprises 12 residues.

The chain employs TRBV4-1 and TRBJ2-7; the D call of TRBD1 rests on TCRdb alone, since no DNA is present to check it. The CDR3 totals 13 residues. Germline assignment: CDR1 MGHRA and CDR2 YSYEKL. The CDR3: CASSQLQGNEQYF.

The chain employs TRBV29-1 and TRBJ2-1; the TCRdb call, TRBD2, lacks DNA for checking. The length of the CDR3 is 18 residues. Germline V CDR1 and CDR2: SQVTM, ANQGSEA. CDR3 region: CSVLLGRVYGGAQNEQFF.

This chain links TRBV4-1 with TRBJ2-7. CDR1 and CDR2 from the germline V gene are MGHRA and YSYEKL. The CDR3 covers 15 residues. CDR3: CASSQDLGMSYEQYF.

CDR3: CASSFLGVHEQYF. V and J are TRBV7-9 and TRBJ2-7; TCRdb selects TRBD1, and the lack of DNA leaves this call unchecked. CDR1 SEHNR and CDR2 FQNEAQ come from the germline V gene (reference sequence). The CDR3 consists of 13 residues.

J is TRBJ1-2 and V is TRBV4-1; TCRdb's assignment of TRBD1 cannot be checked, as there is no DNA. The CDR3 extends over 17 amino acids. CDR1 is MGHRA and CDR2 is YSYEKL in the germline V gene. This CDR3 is CASSQDPWTGDVYGYTF.

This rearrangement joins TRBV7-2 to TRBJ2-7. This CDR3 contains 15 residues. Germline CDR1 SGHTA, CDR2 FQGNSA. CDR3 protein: CASSLAGSTSYEQYF.

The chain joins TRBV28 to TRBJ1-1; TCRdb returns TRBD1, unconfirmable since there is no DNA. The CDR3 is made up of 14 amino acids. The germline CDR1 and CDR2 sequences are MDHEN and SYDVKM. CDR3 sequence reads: CASRPRPQGVKAFF.

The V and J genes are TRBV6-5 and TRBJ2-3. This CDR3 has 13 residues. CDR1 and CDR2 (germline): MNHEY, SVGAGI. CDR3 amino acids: CASSLKPPDTQYF.

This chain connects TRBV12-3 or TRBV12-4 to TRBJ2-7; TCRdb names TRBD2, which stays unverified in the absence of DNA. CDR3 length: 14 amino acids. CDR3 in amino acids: CASSHSEGLGEQYF.

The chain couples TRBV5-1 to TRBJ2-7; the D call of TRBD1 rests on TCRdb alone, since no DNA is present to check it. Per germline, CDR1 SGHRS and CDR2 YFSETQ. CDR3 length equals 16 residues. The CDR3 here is CASSPGESGGAYEQYF.

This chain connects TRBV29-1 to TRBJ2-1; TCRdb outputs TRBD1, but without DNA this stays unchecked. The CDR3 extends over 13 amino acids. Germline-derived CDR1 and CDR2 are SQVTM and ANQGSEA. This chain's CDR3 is CSERTGAYNEQFF.

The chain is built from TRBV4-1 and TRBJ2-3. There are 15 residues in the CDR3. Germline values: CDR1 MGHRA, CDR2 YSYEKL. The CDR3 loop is CASSKDQTSTDTQYF.

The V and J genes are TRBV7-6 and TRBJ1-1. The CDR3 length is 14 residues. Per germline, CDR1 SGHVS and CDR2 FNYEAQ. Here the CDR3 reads CASSPRLVTTEAFF.